This T cell receptor beta chain was identified in a study of blood T cell repertoires in COVID-19 (dated by TCRdb to the early 2020s). Background for the entire study: Collaborator samples came from the United States, Italy and Spain and covered acute and convalescent phases of COVID-19. The prospective study material was composed of cDNA or gDNA derived from T cells, B-cell-depleted T cells, or PBMCs. Where available, HLA class I and class II types were taken from metadata supplied by the sample provider and were not determined by assay-based typing. Deeply sampled blood TCRbeta repertoires from subjects exposed to, actively infected with, or recovered from COVID-19 were included in the dataset. Samples were obtained from the ongoing ImmuneRACE study (first 160 participants) and from 1,000 to 1,500 subjects provided by 6 global collaborators. A freely available public database, intended as a resource for researchers studying the immune response to SARS-CoV-2, is where the repertoires were released. Sample metadata almost always included a de-identified subject ID, COVID-19 status, age in years and sex.

The germline V gene specifies SQVTM as CDR1 and ANQGSEA as CDR2. Trimming at the junction amounts to 6 bases on V and 6 bases on J, and the germline ends lie 12 bases apart. The CDR3 starts with the cysteine, ends with the phenylalanine, and has 12 residues. Only the CDR3 DNA stays, 36 bases, in frame from base 1. With regard to this clone: What this receptor recognizes is not known. No base quality information exists; no much larger clone differs at one position.

Whole blood was collected in K2EDTA tubes by collaborating institutions according to the institutions' own protocols. Collaborator samples were shipped for TCRbeta analysis as frozen whole blood, isolated PBMCs, or DNA extracted from either sample type. TCRbeta CDR3 regions were amplified from genomic DNA by means of the immunoSEQ Assay, a bias-controlled multiplex PCR. Under the source paper's analysis protocol: Nucleated cell counts per sample were estimated from amplification of reference gene primers within the assay. To quantify the absolute abundance of each unique TCRbeta CDR3 rearrangement, sequence reads were collapsed and filtered. For each sample, productive Simpson clonality was calculated as the square root of Simpson's diversity index over productive rearrangements. TCRdb provides this immuneACCESS table in a form limited to in-frame rearrangements. Some clones are lacking; in checked studies, under half of them reflect an unresolved V gene, and why the rest are absent is not known. That table is the source of V, J and clone size, and D and trimming were worked out from the DNA. The sample contains 20,000 to 25,000 clones, around 80% of them found a single time. Together, the top ten hold 9.5% to 15% of the sample.

Study-wide findings and limitations: The amount of clinical and demographic metadata varied by source and participant and was provided uncurated.

This receptor was taken from a man in his 60s with active COVID-19. The sample comprised peripheral blood. The V and J genes are TRBV29-1 and TRBJ2-1, with the identity of the D gene unclear. The CDR3 here reads CSVLTNRNEQFF. The nucleotide sequence is TGCAGCGTGTTAACTAACCGCAATGAGCAGTTCTTC.